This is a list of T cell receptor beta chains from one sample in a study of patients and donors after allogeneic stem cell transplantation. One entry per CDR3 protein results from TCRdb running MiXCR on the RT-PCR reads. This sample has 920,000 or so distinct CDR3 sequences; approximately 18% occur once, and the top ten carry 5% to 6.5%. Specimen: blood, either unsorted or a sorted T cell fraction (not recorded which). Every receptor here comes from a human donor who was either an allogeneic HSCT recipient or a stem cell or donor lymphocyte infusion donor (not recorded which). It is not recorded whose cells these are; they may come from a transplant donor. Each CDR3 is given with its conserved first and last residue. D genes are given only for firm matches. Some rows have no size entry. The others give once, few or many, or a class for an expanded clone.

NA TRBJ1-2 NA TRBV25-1 CASSGTGPNSQGYTF TGTGCCAGCAGTGGAACAGGGCCAAACTCCCAGGGCTACACCTTC
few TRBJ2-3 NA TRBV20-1 CSVRLDGGTQYF TGCAGTGTCCGGCTAGATGGGGGTACGCAGTATTTT
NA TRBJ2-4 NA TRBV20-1 CSARPAGQKNIQYF TGCAGTGCTAGGCCGGCCGGGCAGAAAAACATTCAGTACTTC
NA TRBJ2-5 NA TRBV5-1 CASSPDPRRTQYF TGCGCCAGCAGCCCGGACCCGAGGAGGACCCAGTACTTC
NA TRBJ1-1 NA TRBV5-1 CASSLTVRTNTEAFF TGCGCCAGCAGCTTGACGGTGCGGACGAACACTGAAGCTTTCTTT
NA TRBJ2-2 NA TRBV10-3 CATITFADSLTGELFF TGTGCCACCATCACGTTTGCTGACAGCCTGACCGGGGAGCTGTTTTTT
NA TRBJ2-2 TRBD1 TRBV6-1 CASNYGQDGELFF TGTGCCAGCAACTACGGACAGGACGGGGAGCTGTTTTTT
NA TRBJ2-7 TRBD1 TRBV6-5 CASSYARQGTYEQYF TGTGCCAGCAGTTACGCAAGACAGGGAACCTACGAGCAGTACTTC
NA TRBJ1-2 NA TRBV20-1 CSAREPGANYGYTF TGCAGTGCTAGAGAGCCAGGAGCTAACTATGGCTACACCTTC
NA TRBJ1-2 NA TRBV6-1 CASTRGSSYGYTF TGTGCCAGCACCCGAGGCAGCAGCTATGGCTACACCTTC
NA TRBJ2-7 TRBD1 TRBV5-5 CASSFGTGSDEQYF TGTGCCAGCAGCTTTGGGACAGGGAGCGACGAGCAGTACTTC
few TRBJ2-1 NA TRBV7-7 CASSQDRVNEQFF TGTGCCAGCAGTCAGGATAGGGTGAATGAGCAGTTCTTC
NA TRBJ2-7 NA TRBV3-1 CASSQVSGGTGYEQYF TGTGCCAGCAGCCAAGTCTCCGGGGGTACCGGCTACGAGCAGTACTTC
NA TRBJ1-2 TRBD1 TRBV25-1 CASSDPGQGHGYTF TGTGCCAGCAGTGATCCGGGACAGGGGCATGGCTACACCTTC